A selection of T cell receptor beta chains follows, all from one sample in a study of post-analysis software for immune sequencing data. One entry per CDR3 protein results from TCRdb running MiXCR on the PCR reads. The table lists roughly 600,000 distinct CDR3 sequences, roughly two fifths of them singletons. Sequenced: blood. Receptor source: a girl aged 10-17 years with multiple sclerosis. CDR3s include the opening cysteine and the closing phenylalanine or tryptophan. A D gene is named only where the DNA matches it firmly. Only part of the rows carry a size: once, few, many, or a class if the clone is expanded.

NA,TRBV6-1,NA,13,TRBJ2-1,TGTGCCAGCAGAGGAACTCGGCCCCGGGAGCAGTTCTTC,CASRGTRPREQFF
few,TRBV3-1,TRBD2,15,TRBJ2-1,TGTGCCAGCAGCCAGCGACTAGCGAAGGACAATGAGCAGTTCTTC,CASSQRLAKDNEQFF
NA,TRBV4-2,NA,16,TRBJ2-7,TGTGCCAGCAGCCACCTAGGTTGGGAAGGGAACTACGAGCAGTACTTC,CASSHLGWEGNYEQYF
NA,TRBV20-1,NA,14,TRBJ2-3,TGCAGTGCTTCCCTAGTCGGCGGCACAGATACGCAGTATTTT,CSASLVGGTDTQYF
few,TRBV4-2,TRBD2,17,TRBJ2-3,TGTGCCAGCAGCCAGGCCACTAGCGGCAAAGTCACAGATACGCAGTATTTT,CASSQATSGKVTDTQYF
NA,TRBV5-6,NA,17,TRBJ1-2,TGTGCCAGCAGCTTGGAGGCAGGCGCCCTACCTAACTATGGCTACACCTTC,CASSLEAGALPNYGYTF
few,TRBV6-1,NA,13,TRBJ2-7,TGTGCCAGCAGTGTTGAGACAGCCTACGAGCAGTACTTC,CASSVETAYEQYF
NA,TRBV9,TRBD1,16,TRBJ2-2,TGTGCCAGCAGCAAATACGACAGGGGTGACACCGGGGAGCTGTTTTTT,CASSKYDRGDTGELFF
NA,TRBV12-3/TRBV12-4,NA,14,TRBJ2-3,TGTGCCACCAGACCGTCGGGTATCCCAGATACGCAGTATTTT,CATRPSGIPDTQYF
few,TRBV29-1,TRBD1,14,TRBJ2-2,TGCAGCGTGGGACAGGGGGGTTACACCGGGGAGCTGTTTTTT,CSVGQGGYTGELFF
NA,TRBV7-9,NA,11,TRBJ1-6,TGTGCCAGCAGCACCATCTCGGGCCTCCACTTT,CASSTISGLHF
NA,TRBV24-1,NA,13,TRBJ1-1,TGTGCCACCAGTGATGATACGAACACTGAAGCTTTCTTT,CATSDDTNTEAFF
NA,TRBV6-5,TRBD1,14,TRBJ1-2,TGTGCCAGCAGTTACGCGGACAGGGCGTGGGGCTACACCTTC,CASSYADRAWGYTF
NA,TRBV5-1,TRBD1,15,TRBJ2-4,TGCGCCAGCAGCTCGCATGGGACAGGGGCGGACATTCAGTACTTC,CASSSHGTGADIQYF
NA,TRBV10-3,TRBD2,19,TRBJ2-3,TGTGCCATCAGTGGCTCAGTAAGCGGGGGGGCGTTGGGCACAGATACGCAGTATTTT,CAISGSVSGGALGTDTQYF